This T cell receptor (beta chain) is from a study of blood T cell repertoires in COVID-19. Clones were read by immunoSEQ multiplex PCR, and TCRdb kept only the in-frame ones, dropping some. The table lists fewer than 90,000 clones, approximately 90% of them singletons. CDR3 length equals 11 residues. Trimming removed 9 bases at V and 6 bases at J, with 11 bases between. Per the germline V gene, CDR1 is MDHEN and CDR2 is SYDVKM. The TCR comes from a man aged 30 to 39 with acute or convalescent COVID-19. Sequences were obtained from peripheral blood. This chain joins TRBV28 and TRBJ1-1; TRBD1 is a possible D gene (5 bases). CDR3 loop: CASTGYSEAFF. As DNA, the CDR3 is TGTGCCAGTACAGGCTACTCTGAAGCTTTCTTT.